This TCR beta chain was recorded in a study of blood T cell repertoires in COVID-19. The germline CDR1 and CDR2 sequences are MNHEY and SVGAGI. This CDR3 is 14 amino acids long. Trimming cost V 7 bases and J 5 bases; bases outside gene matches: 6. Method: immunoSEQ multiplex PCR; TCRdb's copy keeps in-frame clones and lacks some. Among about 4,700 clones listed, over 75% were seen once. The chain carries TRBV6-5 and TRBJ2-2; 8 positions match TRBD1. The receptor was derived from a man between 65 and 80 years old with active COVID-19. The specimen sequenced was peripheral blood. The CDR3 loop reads CASMGQGATGELFF. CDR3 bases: TGTGCCAGCATGGGGCAGGGGGCAACCGGGGAGCTGTTTTTT.